Listed here is a single T cell receptor beta chain. The antigen is undetermined. The same CDR3 is also encoded by other DNA sequences in this sample. This entry is derived from a study of T cell responses to AZD1222 COVID-19 vaccine. Libraries were prepared by immunoSEQ multiplex PCR; TCRdb keeps only in-frame clonotypes and omits some of them. This repertoire shows over 85,000 clones, just under 95% found once; its top ten account for 2% to 2.5%. Points from the study as a whole: Samples come after the peak T cell response, not at day 14. White British donors predominated, females outnumbered males, and clonal diversity was possibly underestimated. Increased Spike-specific TCR breadth and depth were observed after two AZD1222 doses. Distributed over spike, vaccine-associated CD4 TCRs predominated at 160-218 and 743-854.

In germline, CDR1 is SGHTA, CDR2 FQGNSA. The CDR3 length is 14 residues. Deletions cut 1 base from V and 0 bases from J, with 5 bases between. V and J are TRBV7-2 and TRBJ2-3; D not resolved. The receptor was derived from an adult who received the AZD1222 COVID-19 vaccine. Source: peripheral blood, taken 28 days after the second AZD1222 dose. In nucleotides, the CDR3 is TGTGCCAGCAGCTTAGGGCCGAGCACAGATACGCAGTATTTT. It is translated as CASSLGPSTDTQYF.